This is a list of T cell receptor beta chains from one sample in a study of Graves' ophthalmopathy and Graves' hyperthyroidism. TCRdb reprocessed the multiplex PCR reads with MiXCR, giving one entry per CDR3 protein. This table holds hundreds of thousands of distinct CDR3 sequences, about 47% found once. Material: peripheral blood. These receptors were collected from an adult man with Graves' ophthalmopathy. CDR3s include the opening cysteine and the closing phenylalanine or tryptophan. Fields, in order: clone size, CDR3 length, D gene, V gene, J gene, CDR3 protein, CDR3 DNA. A D gene is named only where the DNA matches it firmly. Rows may omit the clone size; those that give it use once, few, many or a size class.

clone size: .; CDR3 length: 18; D gene: TRBD1; V gene: TRBV4-1; J gene: TRBJ2-2; CDR3 protein: CASSQDDRGFSNTGELFF; CDR3 DNA: TGCGCCAGCAGCCAAGATGACAGGGGATTCTCGAACACCGGGGAGCTGTTTTTT
clone size: .; CDR3 length: 13; D gene: .; V gene: TRBV25-1; J gene: TRBJ2-3; CDR3 protein: CASSQPPTDTQYF; CDR3 DNA: TGTGCCAGCAGTCAACCCCCGACAGATACGCAGTATTTT
clone size: .; CDR3 length: 14; D gene: .; V gene: TRBV12-3/TRBV12-4; J gene: TRBJ1-5; CDR3 protein: CASSISGAGQPQHF; CDR3 DNA: TGTGCCAGCAGTATATCAGGGGCGGGTCAGCCCCAGCATTTT
clone size: few; CDR3 length: 13; D gene: TRBD1; V gene: TRBV29-1; J gene: TRBJ2-7; CDR3 protein: CSALGQGLYEQYF; CDR3 DNA: TGCAGCGCTCTGGGACAGGGGCTCTACGAGCAGTACTTC
clone size: .; CDR3 length: 12; D gene: .; V gene: TRBV7-2; J gene: TRBJ2-7; CDR3 protein: CASSLPDYEQYF; CDR3 DNA: TGTGCCAGCAGCTTGCCAGACTACGAGCAGTACTTC
clone size: few; CDR3 length: 15; D gene: .; V gene: TRBV9; J gene: TRBJ2-7; CDR3 protein: CASSAGWVADYEQYF; CDR3 DNA: TGTGCCAGCAGCGCCGGGTGGGTAGCGGACTACGAGCAGTACTTC
clone size: .; CDR3 length: 17; D gene: TRBD2; V gene: TRBV20-1; J gene: TRBJ2-5; CDR3 protein: CSARGGTSGKGRETQYF; CDR3 DNA: TGCAGTGCTAGAGGAGGGACTAGCGGGAAGGGGAGGGAGACCCAGTACTTC
clone size: once; CDR3 length: 14; D gene: TRBD1; V gene: TRBV2; J gene: TRBJ1-5; CDR3 protein: CASTTGQGVGPQHF; CDR3 DNA: TGTGCCAGCACAACCGGACAGGGGGTCGGCCCCCAGCATTTT
clone size: .; CDR3 length: 16; D gene: TRBD1; V gene: TRBV5-8; J gene: TRBJ1-6; CDR3 protein: CASSLAGGRDNSPLHF; CDR3 DNA: TGTGCCAGCAGCCTGGCAGGGGGTAGGGATAATTCACCCCTCCACTTT
clone size: few; CDR3 length: 15; D gene: .; V gene: TRBV7-2; J gene: TRBJ1-6; CDR3 protein: CASSLPSGKNSPLHF; CDR3 DNA: TGTGCCAGCAGCTTACCCTCAGGGAAGAATTCACCCCTCCACTTT
clone size: once; CDR3 length: 13; D gene: .; V gene: TRBV7-3; J gene: TRBJ1-1; CDR3 protein: CASSYGDATEAFF; CDR3 DNA: TGTGCCAGCAGCTATGGGGATGCCACTGAAGCTTTCTTT
clone size: few; CDR3 length: 14; D gene: TRBD1; V gene: TRBV29-1; J gene: TRBJ1-1; CDR3 protein: CSVESGTGNTEAFF; CDR3 DNA: TGCAGCGTTGAATCCGGGACAGGGAACACTGAAGCTTTCTTT
clone size: many; CDR3 length: 14; D gene: .; V gene: TRBV7-9; J gene: TRBJ1-5; CDR3 protein: CASSLGTRGMPQHF; CDR3 DNA: TGTGCCAGCAGCTTAGGGACACGGGGTATGCCCCAGCATTTT
clone size: .; CDR3 length: 13; D gene: .; V gene: TRBV10-3; J gene: TRBJ1-1; CDR3 protein: CAISVEKNTEAFF; CDR3 DNA: TGTGCCATCAGTGTTGAGAAGAACACTGAAGCTTTCTTT
clone size: few; CDR3 length: 14; D gene: .; V gene: TRBV2; J gene: TRBJ2-7; CDR3 protein: CASSVQDISYEQYF; CDR3 DNA: TGTGCCAGCAGTGTTCAGGACATCTCCTACGAGCAGTACTTC
clone size: few; CDR3 length: 16; D gene: TRBD1; V gene: TRBV5-1; J gene: TRBJ2-5; CDR3 protein: CASSLEVAGGWETQYF; CDR3 DNA: TGCGCCAGCAGCTTGGAGGTGGCAGGGGGCTGGGAGACCCAGTACTTC
clone size: many; CDR3 length: 14; D gene: .; V gene: TRBV29-1; J gene: TRBJ1-4; CDR3 protein: CSVGVLGRREKLFF; CDR3 DNA: TGCAGCGTTGGGGTTCTAGGACGTCGGGAAAAACTGTTTTTT
clone size: .; CDR3 length: 15; D gene: .; V gene: TRBV20-1; J gene: TRBJ1-4; CDR3 protein: CSARDGQTVRGKLFF; CDR3 DNA: TGCAGTGCTAGAGACGGGCAGACAGTTCGGGGAAAACTGTTTTTT
clone size: .; CDR3 length: 14; D gene: .; V gene: TRBV5-5; J gene: TRBJ2-2; CDR3 protein: CASSSLPLDRELFF; CDR3 DNA: TGTGCCAGCAGCTCATTACCATTGGACAGGGAGCTGTTTTTT
clone size: .; CDR3 length: 13; D gene: .; V gene: TRBV12-3/TRBV12-4; J gene: TRBJ1-1; CDR3 protein: CASTARGNTEAFF; CDR3 DNA: TGTGCCAGCACCGCCAGGGGTAACACTGAAGCTTTCTTT
clone size: .; CDR3 length: 15; D gene: .; V gene: TRBV7-2; J gene: TRBJ1-1; CDR3 protein: CASSWKVVKDTEAFF; CDR3 DNA: TGTGCCAGCAGCTGGAAAGTGGTAAAGGACACTGAAGCTTTCTTT
clone size: many; CDR3 length: 12; D gene: .; V gene: TRBV24-1; J gene: TRBJ1-2; CDR3 protein: CATSDGGFGYTF; CDR3 DNA: TGTGCCACCAGTGATGGGGGCTTTGGCTACACCTTC
clone size: .; CDR3 length: 13; D gene: TRBD2; V gene: TRBV20-1; J gene: TRBJ2-7; CDR3 protein: CKSGVTSSYEQYF; CDR3 DNA: TGCAAAAGCGGGGTGACTAGCAGCTACGAGCAGTACTTC
clone size: few; CDR3 length: 15; D gene: .; V gene: TRBV29-1; J gene: TRBJ1-4; CDR3 protein: CSVYLTALTNEKLFF; CDR3 DNA: TGCAGCGTTTATTTAACAGCCCTAACTAATGAAAAACTGTTTTTT
clone size: .; CDR3 length: 15; D gene: .; V gene: TRBV20-1; J gene: TRBJ2-5; CDR3 protein: CSARDWRTDQETQYF; CDR3 DNA: TGCAGTGCTAGAGATTGGAGGACGGATCAAGAGACCCAGTACTTC
clone size: .; CDR3 length: 15; D gene: .; V gene: TRBV2; J gene: TRBJ1-6; CDR3 protein: CASSDQSSYNSPLHF; CDR3 DNA: TGTGCCAGCAGTGACCAGAGCTCCTATAATTCACCCCTCCACTTT
clone size: few; CDR3 length: 13; D gene: .; V gene: TRBV20-1; J gene: TRBJ1-5; CDR3 protein: CSAREYSNQPQHF; CDR3 DNA: TGCAGTGCTAGAGAGTATAGCAATCAGCCCCAGCATTTT
clone size: .; CDR3 length: 15; D gene: .; V gene: TRBV4-1; J gene: TRBJ2-7; CDR3 protein: CASSQDKAGSYEQYF; CDR3 DNA: TGCGCCAGCAGCCAAGATAAGGCAGGCTCCTACGAGCAGTACTTC
clone size: few; CDR3 length: 16; D gene: .; V gene: TRBV7-8; J gene: TRBJ1-5; CDR3 protein: CASSLGRFYGNQPQHF; CDR3 DNA: TGTGCCAGCAGCTTAGGCCGCTTTTACGGCAATCAGCCCCAGCATTTT
clone size: .; CDR3 length: 11; D gene: .; V gene: TRBV7-2; J gene: TRBJ2-7; CDR3 protein: CASSFRGERYF; CDR3 DNA: TGTGCCAGCAGCTTCAGGGGCGAGCGGTACTTC
clone size: many; CDR3 length: 16; D gene: TRBD1; V gene: TRBV10-3; J gene: TRBJ2-7; CDR3 protein: CAISEQGTGSPHEQYF; CDR3 DNA: TGTGCCATCAGTGAGCAAGGGACAGGGAGTCCCCACGAGCAGTACTTC
clone size: .; CDR3 length: 13; D gene: .; V gene: TRBV27; J gene: TRBJ1-2; CDR3 protein: CARRQKEHYGYTF; CDR3 DNA: TGTGCCAGAAGGCAGAAGGAGCACTATGGCTACACCTTC
clone size: .; CDR3 length: 15; D gene: .; V gene: TRBV10-1; J gene: TRBJ1-1; CDR3 protein: CASSESARGNTEAFF; CDR3 DNA: TGCGCCAGCAGTGAGTCGGCCAGGGGTAACACTGAAGCTTTCTTT
clone size: few; CDR3 length: 10; D gene: .; V gene: TRBV20-1; J gene: TRBJ1-5; CDR3 protein: CSAERQPQHF; CDR3 DNA: TGCAGTGCTGAAAGGCAGCCCCAGCATTTT
clone size: .; CDR3 length: 17; D gene: TRBD1; V gene: TRBV6-6; J gene: TRBJ2-7; CDR3 protein: CASSYPRTGGDPYAQYF; CDR3 DNA: TGTGCCAGCAGTTACCCTCGGACAGGGGGCGACCCCTACGCGCAGTACTTC
clone size: few; CDR3 length: 13; D gene: TRBD1; V gene: TRBV5-8; J gene: TRBJ1-2; CDR3 protein: CASSPGTEFGYTF; CDR3 DNA: TGTGCCAGCAGCCCGGGGACAGAATTTGGCTACACCTTC
clone size: .; CDR3 length: 16; D gene: .; V gene: TRBV7-9; J gene: TRBJ1-6; CDR3 protein: CASSQSWGDYNSPLHF; CDR3 DNA: TGTGCCAGCAGCCAATCGTGGGGGGATTATAATTCACCCCTCCACTTT
clone size: few; CDR3 length: 13; D gene: .; V gene: TRBV6-5; J gene: TRBJ1-4; CDR3 protein: CASRLSIGEKLFF; CDR3 DNA: TGTGCCAGCAGATTATCCATTGGAGAAAAACTGTTTTTT
clone size: .; CDR3 length: 15; D gene: .; V gene: TRBV11-2; J gene: TRBJ1-6; CDR3 protein: CASSEIAGRGVPLHF; CDR3 DNA: TGTGCCAGCAGTGAAATCGCGGGTCGTGGAGTTCCCCTCCACTTT
clone size: .; CDR3 length: 13; D gene: .; V gene: TRBV19; J gene: TRBJ2-7; CDR3 protein: CASSKGARDEQYF; CDR3 DNA: TGTGCCAGTAGTAAGGGCGCGCGGGACGAGCAGTACTTC
clone size: .; CDR3 length: 15; D gene: TRBD1; V gene: TRBV7-9; J gene: TRBJ1-2; CDR3 protein: CASSLGQDTTYGYTF; CDR3 DNA: TGTGCCAGCAGCTTGGGACAGGACACCACCTATGGCTACACCTTC
clone size: few; CDR3 length: 15; D gene: TRBD2; V gene: TRBV7-9; J gene: TRBJ2-7; CDR3 protein: CASSSSGGAPYEQYF; CDR3 DNA: TGTGCCAGCAGTTCCAGCGGGGGGGCTCCCTACGAGCAGTACTTC
clone size: .; CDR3 length: 17; D gene: .; V gene: TRBV10-1; J gene: TRBJ1-2; CDR3 protein: CASRGQNRPRVGYGYTF; CDR3 DNA: TGCGCCAGCAGAGGACAGAACCGTCCACGCGTCGGGTATGGCTACACCTTC
clone size: few; CDR3 length: 13; D gene: .; V gene: TRBV9; J gene: TRBJ2-7; CDR3 protein: CASSSVGGGEQYF; CDR3 DNA: TGTGCCAGCAGCTCAGTTGGCGGAGGCGAGCAGTACTTC
clone size: .; CDR3 length: 14; D gene: .; V gene: TRBV12-3/TRBV12-4; J gene: TRBJ2-7; CDR3 protein: CASSLPGSFYEQYF; CDR3 DNA: TGTGCCAGCAGTTTACCGGGTAGCTTTTACGAGCAGTACTTC
clone size: few; CDR3 length: 16; D gene: .; V gene: TRBV20-1; J gene: TRBJ2-6; CDR3 protein: CSARNHQGTGANVLTF; CDR3 DNA: TGCAGTGCTAGAAATCACCAGGGAACTGGGGCCAACGTCCTGACTTTC
clone size: .; CDR3 length: 19; D gene: TRBD1; V gene: TRBV12-3/TRBV12-4; J gene: TRBJ1-4; CDR3 protein: CASRLRTGVLGLANEKLFF; CDR3 DNA: TGTGCCAGCAGACTACGGACAGGGGTCCTTGGGCTCGCCAATGAAAAACTGTTTTTT
clone size: .; CDR3 length: 15; D gene: .; V gene: TRBV7-2; J gene: TRBJ2-6; CDR3 protein: CASSLALGGANVLTF; CDR3 DNA: TGTGCCAGCAGCTTAGCGCTGGGTGGGGCCAACGTCCTGACTTTC
clone size: few; CDR3 length: 8; D gene: .; V gene: TRBV20-1; J gene: TRBJ1-6; CDR3 protein: CSASPLHF; CDR3 DNA: TGCAGTGCGTCACCCCTCCACTTT
clone size: .; CDR3 length: 16; D gene: .; V gene: TRBV15; J gene: TRBJ1-2; CDR3 protein: CATSRGLQGEVYGYTF; CDR3 DNA: TGTGCCACCAGCAGAGGATTACAGGGAGAAGTCTATGGCTACACCTTC
clone size: .; CDR3 length: 14; D gene: TRBD1; V gene: TRBV20-1; J gene: TRBJ1-1; CDR3 protein: CSANKGAGNTEAFF; CDR3 DNA: TGCAGTGCTAATAAGGGGGCGGGGAACACTGAAGCTTTCTTT
clone size: many; CDR3 length: 14; D gene: TRBD1; V gene: TRBV29-1; J gene: TRBJ1-2; CDR3 protein: CSVGPGTGGYGYTF; CDR3 DNA: TGCAGCGTCGGCCCCGGGACAGGGGGCTATGGCTACACCTTC
clone size: few; CDR3 length: 13; D gene: .; V gene: TRBV6-2/TRBV6-3; J gene: TRBJ1-5; CDR3 protein: CASGVTGNQPQHF; CDR3 DNA: TGTGCCAGCGGCGTTACAGGGAACCAGCCCCAGCATTTT